Given below is one TCR beta chain in context. As yet, its antigen is unknown. The V end was cut by 0 bases, the J end by 6 bases, with 10 bases between. The germline V gene encodes CDR1 SGDLS and CDR2 YYNGEE. CDR3 length: 14 residues. This sample is drawn from a study of cytomegalovirus exposure and HLA in healthy donors. Findings and caveats of the study: Overall, about 160 TCR beta chains were annotated as cytomegalovirus-associated.

Both 60 Vbeta primers and 13 Jbeta primers went into the PCR. Original methodology: Later analysis identified tens of millions of unique TCR beta chains, 10 million to 12 million shared. Assay: immunoSEQ multiplex PCR; the TCRdb copy retains only in-frame clones and omits some. The V and J calls and clone size come from that table; D and trimming were worked out from the DNA. In the table there are under 250,000 clones, approximately 87% of which are singletons. The specimen sequenced was PBMCs. This receptor was taken from a human donor in good health. V gene TRBV9 combines with J gene TRBJ2-1, with D tentatively TRBD1 (5 bases). CDR3 coding DNA: TGTGCCAGCAGCGTAGGTCAGGGCCGCAATGAGCAGTTCTTC. Translation gives CASSVGQGRNEQFF.